The 28 T cell receptor beta chains below all came from one sample that was sequenced in a study of shared clonotypes between healthy human individuals. Data came from immunoSEQ multiplex PCR; TCRdb stores just in-frame clones and leaves some out. Of 2 million to 2.5 million clones listed, about 92% were seen once; the top ten hold about 0.39%. Sequencing was performed on naive CD4+ T cells from PBMCs. Subset described: CD45RA+ positively selected. These receptors were obtained from a man between 18 and 35 years old in good health. Some clones in this sample may be carry-over from other donors' samples.

The gene calls are TRBV11-2 and TRBJ2-3, with 9 bases aligning to TRBD2. The CDR3 is 17 residues long. The germline CDR1 and CDR2 sequences are SGHAT and FQNNGV. The ends lost 5 bases at V and 4 bases at J; junction bases unmatched: 13. The CDR3 reads CASSQIAGAVSSDTQYF. In DNA form, the CDR3 reads TGTGCCAGCAGCCAGATAGCGGGAGCGGTAAGCTCAGATACGCAGTATTTT.

Comment on this clone: Additional DNA sequences in this sample encode the identical CDR3. The chain employs TRBV7-9 and TRBJ1-2; possibly TRBD1 for D (5 bases). Germline CDR1 is SEHNR and CDR2 is FQNEAQ (reference sequence). There are 15 residues in the CDR3. The ends were cut back, 1 base at V and 1 base at J, with 10 bases in the middle. The CDR3 DNA follows: TGTGCCAGCAGCTTAGTCGGTCAGGGTAACTATGGCTACACCTTC. Its translation: CASSLVGQGNYGYTF.

CDR3 DNA: TGTGCCAGCCCTTGGCCCCTCGGGACAGGGGGCTGGCGCACTGAAGCTTTCTTT. Encoded protein: CASPWPLGTGGWRTEAFF. The chain recombines TRBV28 with TRBJ1-1; 12 bases are shared with TRBD1. Per the germline V gene, CDR1 is MDHEN and CDR2 is SYDVKM. J was trimmed by 4 bases and V by 8 bases; bases with no gene match: 17. The CDR3 loop spans 18 amino acids.

This chain uses TRBV27 with TRBJ1-2; no firm D call. The CDR3 length is 16 residues. CDR1 and CDR2 (germline): MNHEY, SMNVEV (reference sequence). The V and J ends lost 2 bases and 0 bases respectively, with 13 bases between them. This chain's CDR3 is CASSLGTDRSNYGYTF. DNA of the CDR3: TGTGCCAGCAGTTTAGGAACAGATCGATCTAACTATGGCTACACCTTC.

The gene calls are TRBV11-2 and TRBJ2-7; 8 nucleotides match TRBD1. CDR3 size: 15 residues. CDR1 and CDR2 (germline): SGHAT, FQNNGV. V shed 5 bases, J shed 2 bases, and the junction held 8 bases outside the gene matches. The CDR3 coding sequence is TGTGCCAGCAGCCGCGCGGGCAGGGGGCCCTACGAGCAGTACTTC. It codes for CASSRAGRGPYEQYF.

This chain joins TRBV5-4 and TRBJ1-2; TRBD1 matches 9 bases. Germline values: CDR1 SGHNT, CDR2 YYREEE (reference sequence). This CDR3 spans 14 amino acids. V gave up 2 bases and J gave up 8 bases; unmatched junction bases: 7. In DNA form, the CDR3 reads TGTGCCAGCAGCTTTGTACAGGGGGCTGTCGGCTACACCTTC. This codes for CASSFVQGAVGYTF.

This clone was counted between two and nine times. Other DNA sequences from this sample encode an identical CDR3 as well. This sequence joins TRBV28 and TRBJ1-4; a possible D gene is TRBD1 (6 bases). The CDR3 spans 15 residues. CDR1 MDHEN and CDR2 SYDVKM come from the germline V gene. The germline V and J ends were trimmed by 5 bases and 2 bases, with 12 bases remaining between them. The CDR3 coding sequence is TGTGCCAGCAGTCTTACAGGGAGGACTAATGAAAAACTGTTTTTT. This translates into CASSLTGRTNEKLFF.

This chain connects TRBV10-3 to TRBJ2-5; 7 bases line up with TRBD1. Germline CDR1 reads ENHRY; CDR2 reads SYGVKD. The length of the CDR3 is 14 residues. The ends lost 2 bases at V and 7 bases at J; junction bases unmatched: 7. The CDR3: CAISETTGEPTQYF. CDR3 bases: TGTGCCATCAGTGAGACAACAGGGGAGCCGACCCAGTACTTC.

The V call is TRBV4-3, the J call TRBJ1-1, with TRBD1 matching 10 bases. This CDR3 has 15 amino acids. Germline V CDR1 and CDR2: LGHNA, YSLEER. With 4 bases clipped from V and 4 bases from J, the junction kept 6 bases outside the gene matches. CDR3 loop: CASSRQGARSTEAFF. The CDR3 bases are TGCGCCAGCAGCCGACAGGGGGCGCGATCCACTGAAGCTTTCTTT.

This clone appeared a single time. The chain combines TRBV5-4 with TRBJ2-1, with TRBD1 matching 7 bases. CDR3 length: 16 amino acids. V trimming: 1 base; J trimming: 1 base; junction bases outside the gene matches: 5. Germline CDR1 is SGHNT and CDR2 is YYREEE (reference sequence). In DNA form, the CDR3 reads TGTGCCAGCAGCTTGAGGACAGGTCGGTCCTACAATGAGCAGTTCTTC. This codes for CASSLRTGRSYNEQFF.

This chain uses TRBV14 with TRBJ1-3; D uncertain. This CDR3 comprises 16 residues. The ends were cut back, 1 base at V and 2 bases at J, with 12 bases in the middle. Germline V gene sequence: CDR1 SGHDN, CDR2 FVKESK. The CDR3 region has the DNA TGTGCCAGCAGCCAAGTTTGGAGGAGACCTGGAAACACCATATATTTT. Encoded protein: CASSQVWRRPGNTIYF. Complete variable domain (other parts from reference TRBV14 and TRBJ1-3): EAGVTQFPSHSVIEKGQTVTLRCDPISGHDNLYWYRRVMGKEIKFLLHFVKESKQDESGMPNNRFLAERTGGTYSTLKVQPAELEDSGVYFCASSQVWRRPGNTIYFGEGSWLTVV.

This clone occurred a few times. The chain links TRBV2 to TRBJ2-5; D gene unclear. The germline gives CDR1 SNHLY, CDR2 FYNNEI. The CDR3 contains 10 residues. Trimming took off 2 bases at V and 9 bases at J, with 4 bases between the two ends. The CDR3 reads CASSESAQYF. As DNA, the CDR3 is TGTGCCAGCAGTGAAAGTGCCCAGTACTTC.

Notes on this clone: The sample carries other DNA sequences with the same CDR3. V is TRBV19 and J is TRBJ1-5; possibly TRBD1 for D (6 bases). CDR3 size: 13 residues. The ends were cut back, 0 bases at V and 6 bases at J, with 6 bases in the middle. Per the germline V gene, CDR1 is LNHDA and CDR2 is SQIVND (reference sequence). CDR3 sequence (DNA): TGTGCCAGTAGTATAGAAGGGGGTCAGCCCCAGCATTTT. This encodes CASSIEGGQPQHF.

The chain has TRBV7-3 and TRBJ2-3, with 14 bases aligning to TRBD2. The CDR3 has 19 residues. The germline gives CDR1 SGHTA, CDR2 FQGTGA. J gave up 0 bases and V 2 bases, and 7 bases lay outside the gene matches. Written as DNA, the CDR3 is TGTGCCAGCAGCTTACGGGGGACTAGCGGGAGAGGGAGCACAGATACGCAGTATTTT. Its translation: CASSLRGTSGRGSTDTQYF.

This chain links TRBV10-3 with TRBJ2-5; 7 bases align to TRBD2. The CDR3 runs 14 residues. V dropped 10 bases and J dropped 5; count of bases not matched to a gene: 13. CDR1 is ENHRY and CDR2 is SYGVKD in the germline V gene. The CDR3: CASRLGMGGETQYF. DNA for the CDR3: TGTGCCAGCCGCCTGGGGATGGGGGGGGAGACCCAGTACTTC.

The gene calls are TRBV28 and TRBJ2-7; D call uncertain. The germline V gene has CDR1 MDHEN and CDR2 SYDVKM. The CDR3 is 13 amino acids. Deletions cut 3 bases from V and 5 bases from J, with 11 bases between. CDR3: CASSFGPQNEQYF. Written as DNA, the CDR3 is TGTGCCAGCAGTTTTGGCCCCCAGAACGAGCAGTACTTC.

V gene TRBV6-6 combines with J gene TRBJ2-4, with D perhaps being TRBD1 or TRBD2 (5 bases each). The germline CDR1 and CDR2 sequences are MNHNY and SVGAGI (reference sequence). The germline V and J ends were trimmed by 4 bases and 8 bases, with 15 bases remaining between them. The CDR3 has 14 amino acids. Here the CDR3 reads CASSSLGPRDIQYF. The CDR3 coding sequence is TGTGCCAGCAGTTCCCTGGGACCCAGGGACATTCAGTACTTC.

The chain employs TRBV5-4 and TRBJ2-2; 14 bases match TRBD2. The germline gives CDR1 SGHNT, CDR2 YYREEE (reference sequence). The CDR3 totals 15 residues. The V segment lost 3 bases and the J segment 6 bases; nucleotides outside the gene matches: 1. CDR3 bases: TGTGCCAGCAGCTCGGGACTAGCGGGAGCCGGGGAGCTGTTTTTT. It codes for CASSSGLAGAGELFF. Using reference TRBV5-4 and TRBJ2-2 for the parts outside the CDR3, the full variable domain is ETGVTQSPTHLIKTRGQQVTLRCSSQSGHNTVSWYQQALGQGPQFIFQYYREEENGRGNFPPRFSGLQFPNYSSELNVNALELDDSALYLCASSSGLAGAGELFFGEGSRLTVL.

The chain joins TRBV2 to TRBJ1-2; 7 bases fit TRBD1. The length of the CDR3 is 12 residues. The V segment lost 5 bases and the J segment 7 bases; nucleotides outside the gene matches: 4. The germline V gene encodes CDR1 SNHLY and CDR2 FYNNEI. CDR3 bases: TGTGCCAGCAGTCCCAACAGGGGTGGCTACACCTTC. It codes for CASSPNRGGYTF.

The chain has TRBV5-1 and TRBJ2-1; D uncertain. The V end lost 0 bases, the J end lost 4 bases, and 8 bases lay between the germline ends. The germline V gene encodes CDR1 SGHRS and CDR2 YFSETQ. The CDR3 totals 14 residues. The DNA for the CDR3 is TGCGCCAGCAGCTTGGAGGGCTGGTACAATGAGCAGTTCTTC. This encodes CASSLEGWYNEQFF.

This clone has just one count. The chain is built from TRBV28 and TRBJ2-7, with 8 bases matching TRBD1. The V gene's germline CDR1 is MDHEN and CDR2 SYDVKM. This CDR3 is built from 12 residues. The CDR3 DNA reads TGTGCGGCCGTGGACAGGGCCCACGAGCAGTACTTC. Translation: CAAVDRAHEQYF.

This rearrangement joins TRBV18 to TRBJ2-3; no reliable D call. CDR3 size: 14 residues. Trimming shortened V by 2 bases and J by 6 bases, and 12 bases separated the two germline ends. Germline lookup yields CDR1 KGHSH and CDR2 LQKENI. Written as DNA, the CDR3 is TGTGCCAGCTCACCAATCAGGTCCGGCGATACGCAGTATTTT. The encoded protein is CASSPIRSGDTQYF.

The chain joins TRBV4-3 to TRBJ2-3; TRBD2 agrees at 13 bases. The trim removed 4 bases at V and 4 bases at J, leaving 5 bases unmatched. Germline V gene data show CDR1 as LGHNA and CDR2 as YSLEER. This CDR3 has 16 residues. Here the CDR3 DNA reads TGCGCCAGCAGCCTACTAGCGGGAGGGATAGCAGATACGCAGTATTTT. Its translation: CASSLLAGGIADTQYF.

The CDR3 bases are TGCGCCAGCAGTCAAACCTTTCTTACAGGGTTTGGAGAGACCCAGTACTTC. This encodes CASSQTFLTGFGETQYF. The chain links TRBV23-1 to TRBJ2-5; D may be TRBD1 (6 bases). TRBV23-1 is reported as an ORF; its role is uncertain. Trimming took 2 bases from V and 4 from J, leaving 20 bases between them. The CDR3 consists of 17 residues.

The rearrangement joins TRBV18 to TRBJ2-5, with D unclear. Germline values: CDR1 KGHSH, CDR2 LQKENI. Trimming stripped 4 bases from V and 5 bases from J, with 20 bases between. The CDR3 extends over 16 amino acids. The CDR3 region is CASSLISNILRETQYF. CDR3 sequence (DNA): TGTGCCAGCTCACTGATTTCAAACATCCTGCGGGAGACCCAGTACTTC.

This clone was picked up one time. The V call is TRBV5-1, the J call TRBJ2-2; possibly TRBD1 or TRBD2 for D (5 bases each). Germline assignment: CDR1 SGHRS and CDR2 YFSETQ. Trimming took 3 bases from V and 0 from J, leaving 12 bases between them. The CDR3 runs to 16 residues. CDR3 DNA sequence: TGCGCCAGCAGCTGGGAGACAGCGACGAACACCGGGGAGCTGTTTTTT. This encodes CASSWETATNTGELFF.

This chain connects TRBV28 to TRBJ2-1; TRBD1 aligns across 7 bases. The CDR3 length is 17 residues. The V and J ends lost 7 bases and 4 bases, in that order; junction bases with no gene match: 16. In germline, CDR1 is MDHEN, CDR2 SYDVKM. CDR3 in DNA: TGTGCCAGCAAACCGATAGGGGGCCTCTCCTCGTACAATGAGCAGTTCTTC. Protein sequence: CASKPIGGLSSYNEQFF.

The gene calls are TRBV6-5 and TRBJ2-3; D is uncertain. The CDR3 loop spans 15 amino acids. V was trimmed by 0 bases and J by 2 bases, leaving 9 bases between them. Germline assignment: CDR1 MNHEY and CDR2 SVGAGI. CDR3 residues: CASSYSLPNTDTQYF. The CDR3 region has the DNA TGTGCCAGCAGTTACTCGTTGCCTAACACAGATACGCAGTATTTT.